This passage covers 3 T cell receptor beta chains from one sample sequenced in a study of T-cell reconstitution after alpha-beta-depleted transplantation in children. TCRbeta library preparation incorporated unique molecular identifiers. TCRdb redid the calling of the PCR reads with MiXCR, one entry per CDR3 protein. The sample carries around 450,000 distinct CDR3 sequences, 15% to 20% recorded once. Here the sequenced sample was PBMCs, mostly from graft donor cells, taken 360 days after TCRalphabeta/CD19-depleted stem cell transplant. The origin of the receptors is a boy under three years old who had a stem cell transplant for Wiskott-Aldrich syndrome, so the T cells may come from the graft donor.

The V and J genes are TRBV15 and TRBJ2-3, with a weak D call TRBD1 (5 bases). This CDR3 has 13 residues. CDR1 LNHNV and CDR2 YYDKDF come from the germline V gene (reference sequence). CDR3: CGPFRASTDTQYF. The CDR3 DNA reads TGTGGGCCCTTCAGGGCAAGCACAGATACGCAGTATTTT.

V gene TRBV7-8 combines with J gene TRBJ2-3; D ambiguous. Looked up from germline, CDR1 is SGHVS and CDR2 is FQNEAQ. The CDR3 runs 13 residues. V lost 1 base and J 10 bases, leaving 12 bases between the germline ends. The CDR3 spells CASSLGWTTPQYF. The CDR3 DNA follows: TGTGCCAGCAGCTTAGGCTGGACCACACCGCAGTATTTT.

This clonotype has just a few counts. The rearrangement links TRBV7-2 to TRBJ2-7; D is undetermined. The CDR3 is 13 amino acids. Germline lookup yields CDR1 SGHTA and CDR2 FQGNSA. Deletions cut 1 base from V and 3 bases from J, with 7 bases between. For the CDR3, the DNA is TGTGCCAGCAGCTTAGGAGACATCTACGAGCAGTACTTC. Its translation: CASSLGDIYEQYF.